This is a list of T cell receptor beta chains from one sample in a study of memory CD4+ T cells and cytomegalovirus serostatus. Clones were read by immunoSEQ multiplex PCR, and TCRdb kept only the in-frame ones, dropping some. Of about 50,000 clones listed, more than 60% are singletons. The sequenced material came from memory CD4+ T cells from blood. These receptors originate from an adult in good health and CMV-seronegative. Both conserved end residues are part of each CDR3. The order of the fields is D gene, V gene, J gene, CDR3 protein. D genes are given only for firm matches.

>.|TRBV19|TRBJ1-5
CASSRMNQPQHF
>.|TRBV5-5|TRBJ1-2
CASSPIGGDYGYTF
>TRBD1|TRBV6-1|TRBJ1-2
CASSLGTVRGGYTF
>.|TRBV7-8|TRBJ2-7
CASSFAVGEQYF
>TRBD1|TRBV5-6|TRBJ2-7
CASSSRTGSYEQYF
>.|TRBV19|TRBJ2-7
CASSGLGYEQYF
>TRBD1|TRBV5-6|TRBJ2-7
CASSSPDRGIYEQYF
>.|TRBV6-4|TRBJ2-7
CASSPLSSSYEQYF
>.|TRBV27|TRBJ1-4
CASSDVQAATNEKLFF
>TRBD1|TRBV7-2|TRBJ1-6
CASSPTGGGGSPLHF
>TRBD1|TRBV6-1|TRBJ1-2
CASGDRGRAGYTF
>.|TRBV7-2|TRBJ1-3
CASSGNRGNTIYF
>TRBD1|TRBV27|TRBJ1-4
CASSRETGRNEKLFF
>.|TRBV25-1|TRBJ1-1
CASRPAGGGRRDTEAFF
>.|TRBV5-1|TRBJ2-3
CASSLGGRVADTQYF
>.|TRBV4-3|TRBJ2-5
CASSQSGGETQYF
>.|TRBV6-1|TRBJ1-5
CASSEQLVRSQPQHF
>TRBD2|TRBV6-6|TRBJ2-7
CASSTPRASGVYEQYF
>.|TRBV4-1|TRBJ1-5
CASSQESSLADSNQPQHF
>TRBD1|TRBV18|TRBJ2-7
CASSPGDRDEQYF
>TRBD1|TRBV29-1|TRBJ2-2
CSVFLWTGPRNPNTGELFF
>.|TRBV6-9|TRBJ2-1
CASSYFEDFLNEQFF
>TRBD1|TRBV19|TRBJ1-1
CASSMEGAMGTEAFF
>TRBD1|TRBV2|TRBJ1-1
CASTPGQGRTEAFF
>.|TRBV7-9|TRBJ2-2
CASSPLGTGELFF
>.|TRBV5-8|TRBJ1-4
CASSLGGGQEEKLFF
>TRBD1|TRBV2|TRBJ1-5
CASSRDRMMAQPQHF
>.|TRBV4-1|TRBJ1-5
CASSQMELASPQHF
>TRBD2|TRBV7-9|TRBJ2-1
CASSLLAGNYNEQFF
>TRBD1|TRBV14|TRBJ2-3
CASSQSLGRGPSNTQYF
>TRBD1|TRBV7-2|TRBJ2-5
CASSLETGRETQYF
>TRBD1|TRBV5-4|TRBJ2-7
CASRAGQGPYEQYF
>.|TRBV7-9|TRBJ1-2
CASSLYPPDVRSYGYTF